Below, one T cell receptor beta chain is given with its context. Measured with immunoSEQ multiplex PCR; TCRdb has only the in-frame clones, and not every one. Among roughly 180,000 clones listed, about four fifths were seen once. Trimming shortened V by 0 bases and J by 2 bases, and 3 bases separated the two germline ends. This CDR3 comprises 13 residues. Germline V gene lookup returns CDR1 KGHSH and CDR2 LQKENI. The data are from a study of blood T cell repertoires in COVID-19. The source is a human donor in a cohort sampled during active COVID-19. The sample consisted of peripheral blood. This chain uses TRBV18 with TRBJ2-3, with D uncertain. The CDR3 bases are TGTGCCAGCTCACCACCGGCCACAGATACGCAGTATTTT. Translation: CASSPPATDTQYF. Full variable domain (rest looked up from reference TRBV18 and TRBJ2-3): NAGVMQNPRHLVRRRGQEARLRCSPMKGHSHVYWYRQLPEEGLKFMVYLQKENIIDESGMPKERFSAEFPKEGPSILRIQQVVRGDSAAYFCASSPPATDTQYFGPGTRLTVL.